The 23 T cell receptor beta chains below come from one sample, sequenced in a study of patients and donors after allogeneic stem cell transplantation. TCRdb re-called the RT-PCR reads with MiXCR, one entry per CDR3 protein. The table lists 30,000 to 40,000 distinct CDR3 sequences, around 35% of them singletons. Sequencing was carried out using blood, either unsorted or a sorted T cell fraction (not recorded which). The origin of the receptors is a human donor who was either an allogeneic HSCT recipient or a stem cell or donor lymphocyte infusion donor (not recorded which). It is not recorded whose cells these are; they may come from a transplant donor.

This clonotype occurred many times. The chain recombines TRBV4-3 with TRBJ1-4; weak D call: TRBD1 (5 bases). Trimming stripped 3 bases from V and 4 bases from J, with 6 bases between. CDR3 length: 13 residues. Germline V lookup: CDR1 LGHNA, CDR2 YSLEER. The CDR3 nucleotides are TGCGCCAGCAGCCAGGGACTTAATGAAAAACTGTTTTTT. As protein: CASSQGLNEKLFF.

The V gene is TRBV7-2, the J gene TRBJ1-5, with D tentatively TRBD1 (5 bases). The CDR3 length is 15 residues. Trimming removed 4 bases at V and 4 bases at J, with 14 bases between. Germline CDR1 reads SGHTA; CDR2 reads FQGNSA. The CDR3 DNA follows: TGTGCCAGCAGCTGGGTGGGGGGGAGAAATCAGCCCCAGCATTTT. The encoded protein is CASSWVGGRNQPQHF.

This clonotype was counted a few times. This rearrangement joins TRBV11-2 to TRBJ1-6, with 8 bases that match TRBD1. J was trimmed by 13 bases and V by 4 bases; bases with no gene match: 9. CDR3 size: 14 residues. Germline V lookup: CDR1 SGHAT, CDR2 FQNNGV. The CDR3 sequence is CASSSDRGIKPLHF. The CDR3 DNA is TGTGCCAGCAGCTCTGACAGGGGTATTAAGCCCCTCCACTTT.

In its sample, this clonotype was seen a few times. V gene TRBV20-1 combines with J gene TRBJ1-1; D is unclear. This CDR3 is built from 12 residues. The V gene's germline CDR1 is DFQATT and CDR2 SNEGSKA (reference sequence). V was pared by 3 bases and J by 1 base, with 6 bases between. In DNA, the CDR3 is TGCAGTGCTAGCTCCGGGAACACTGAAGCTTTCTTT. It codes for CSASSGNTEAFF.

The chain joins TRBV25-1 to TRBJ2-1; possible D gene TRBD2, 7 bases. Germline-derived CDR1 and CDR2 are MGHDK and SYGVNS. This CDR3 contains 14 residues. V lost 7 bases, J lost 4 bases, and 14 bases lay in between. The CDR3 nucleotides read TGTGCCAGCACCAAAGGGGGGGCGTACAATGAGCAGTTCTTC. It translates to CASTKGGAYNEQFF.

The chain links TRBV29-1 to TRBJ1-5; D gene unclear. Germline loops: CDR1 SQVTM, CDR2 ANQGSEA. This CDR3 has 14 residues. V lost 5 bases and J 0 bases, leaving 11 bases between the germline ends. The CDR3 bases are TGCAGCGTTCGAACAGCTAATAGCAATCAGCCCCAGCATTTT. Its protein product is CSVRTANSNQPQHF.

The CDR3: CASRTTGSYGYTF. The CDR3 DNA reads as TGTGCCAGCAGGACCACAGGGAGCTATGGCTACACCTTC. This chain uses TRBV6-2 or TRBV6-3 with TRBJ1-2; weak D call: TRBD1 (6 bases). The CDR3 runs to 13 residues. CDR1 is MNHEY and CDR2 is SVGEGT in the germline V gene. Trimming took off 6 bases at V and 4 bases at J, with 12 bases between the two ends.

This clonotype was detected a few times. CDR3 residues: CAISEQYEQYF. CDR3 coding DNA: TGTGCCATCAGTGAGCAATACGAGCAGTACTTC. V is TRBV10-3 and J is TRBJ2-7; unclear D gene. V was cut by 2 bases and J by 4 bases, with 3 bases left in between. The CDR3 has 11 residues. CDR1 ENHRY and CDR2 SYGVKD come from the germline V gene.

The gene calls are TRBV20-1 and TRBJ1-5, with D unclear. With 3 bases removed from V and 4 bases from J, the gap between germline ends came to 10 bases. The CDR3 consists of 13 residues. The germline CDR1 and CDR2 sequences are DFQATT and SNEGSKA (reference sequence). CDR3 nucleotides: TGCAGTGCTAGCGCCTGGGGAAATCAGCCCCAGCATTTT. The encoded protein is CSASAWGNQPQHF.

The chain couples TRBV6-2 or TRBV6-3 to TRBJ1-1; D ambiguous. The CDR3 totals 14 residues. The germline V gene encodes CDR1 MNHEY and CDR2 SVGEGT. V dropped 0 bases and J dropped 1 base, with 6 bases sitting between them. Here the CDR3 DNA reads TGTGCCAGCAGTTACTCGATCAGGAACACTGAAGCTTTCTTT. It encodes CASSYSIRNTEAFF.

This clonotype turned up a few times. CDR3 amino acids: CASSTTKQGEAFF. DNA for the CDR3: TGTGCCAGCAGTACAACAAAACAGGGGGAAGCTTTCTTT. The V and J genes are TRBV12-3 or TRBV12-4 and TRBJ1-1; TRBD1 matches 7 bases. V lost 5 bases, J lost 8 bases, and 8 bases stayed unmatched. CDR3 size: 13 residues.

CDR3 region: CSASRGGPAGELFF. The CDR3 region has the DNA TGCAGTGCTAGCCGGGGGGGCCCGGCCGGGGAGCTGTTTTTT. This chain joins TRBV20-1 and TRBJ2-2, with 8 bases that match TRBD2. Unmatched junction bases numbered 6, after V lost 3 bases and J lost 6 bases. The germline gives CDR1 DFQATT, CDR2 SNEGSKA (reference sequence). There are 14 residues in the CDR3.

CDR3 nucleotides: TGTGCCAGCAGCCTGGGACTAGCGGGCACAGATACGCAGTATTTT. It translates to CASSLGLAGTDTQYF. The chain carries TRBV3-1 and TRBJ2-3, with 11 nucleotides matching TRBD2. This CDR3 contains 15 residues. The V segment lost 4 bases and the J segment 1 base; nucleotides outside the gene matches: 1. Per germline, CDR1 LGHDT and CDR2 YNNKEL (reference sequence).

V is TRBV5-6 and J is TRBJ1-1; 8 bases are a match to TRBD1. Germline CDR1 reads SGHDT; CDR2 reads YYEEEE. The CDR3 extends over 14 amino acids. V was pared by 5 bases and J by 1 base, with 4 bases of the junction left unmatched. The CDR3 DNA follows: TGTGCCAGCAGGACCACAGGGGGGAACACTGAAGCTTTCTTT. Its protein is CASRTTGGNTEAFF.

This chain joins TRBV29-1 and TRBJ2-2; D uncertain. CDR3 length: 14 residues. Germline assignment: CDR1 SQVTM and CDR2 ANQGSEA. Trimming shortened V by 3 bases and J by 3 bases, and 11 bases separated the two germline ends. This CDR3 reads CSVERSGDTGELFF. The CDR3 bases are TGCAGCGTTGAGAGAAGTGGGGACACCGGGGAGCTGTTTTTT.

This clonotype showed up just a few times. The CDR3 nucleotides read TGTGCCACCAGTCCCTTGGCGGGAAACTATGGCTACACCTTC. Residues: CATSPLAGNYGYTF. The chain recombines TRBV15 with TRBJ1-2; D gene unclear. Germline V gene data show CDR1 as LNHNV and CDR2 as YYDKDF (reference sequence). The V end lost 6 bases, the J end lost 2 bases, and 13 bases lay between the germline ends. The CDR3 consists of 14 residues. Drawing the rest from reference TRBV15 and TRBJ1-2, the complete variable domain is DAMVIQNPRYQVTQFGKPVTLSCSQTLNHNVMYWYQQKSSQAPKLLFHYYDKDFNNEADTPDNFQSRRPNTSFCFLDIRSPGLGDTAMYLCATSPLAGNYGYTFGSGTRLTVV.

This clonotype was detected a few times. The chain has TRBV20-1 and TRBJ1-6; D unresolved. Per germline, CDR1 DFQATT and CDR2 SNEGSKA (reference sequence). The V end lost 0 bases, the J end lost 5 bases, and 14 bases lay between the germline ends. CDR3 size: 16 residues. CDR3 DNA: TGCAGTGCTAGAGATCTCAGGATCCAGGATAATTCACCCCTCCACTTT. Protein product: CSARDLRIQDNSPLHF.

This clonotype appeared once. The genes are TRBV12-3 or TRBV12-4 and TRBJ2-1; 7 bases line up with TRBD1. Trimming removed 3 bases from V and 0 bases from J; junction bases left unmatched: 2. This CDR3 comprises 15 residues. The DNA for the CDR3 is TGTGCCAGCAGTTTGGACAGGAGCTCCTACAATGAGCAGTTCTTC. It encodes CASSLDRSSYNEQFF.

This chain connects TRBV6-6 to TRBJ2-5; D is tentatively TRBD1 or TRBD2 (5 bases each). Germline CDR1 is MNHNY and CDR2 is SVGAGI (reference sequence). V lost 2 bases and J 4 bases, leaving 17 bases between the germline ends. The CDR3 loop spans 16 amino acids. The chain's CDR3 is CASSYLTGTLLETQYF. The CDR3 coding sequence is TGTGCCAGCAGTTACCTTACCGGGACCCTATTAGAGACCCAGTACTTC.

This chain uses TRBV7-2 with TRBJ1-1; D is uncertain. The germline V gene has CDR1 SGHTA and CDR2 FQGNSA. Between the trimmed V and J ends, which lost 5 bases and 4 bases, there was a span of 11 bases. This CDR3 spans 13 amino acids. CDR3 sequence (DNA): TGTGCCAGCAGCCTAAATTGGGGCACTGAAGCTTTCTTT. Translating gives CASSLNWGTEAFF.

The chain carries TRBV3-1 and TRBJ1-3; D gene unclear. Looked up from germline, CDR1 is LGHDT and CDR2 is YNNKEL (reference sequence). CDR3 length equals 18 residues. V was shortened by 1 base and J by 0 bases, with 16 bases between the two germline ends. The CDR3 is CASSQGPGRLDSGNTIYF. The CDR3 nucleotides are TGTGCCAGCAGCCAAGGCCCCGGACGGTTAGACTCTGGAAACACCATATATTTT.

V is TRBV12-3 or TRBV12-4 and J is TRBJ2-3; a possible D gene is TRBD2 (6 bases). The V end lost 10 bases, the J end lost 6 bases, and 17 bases lay between the germline ends. The CDR3 covers 13 residues. CDR3 nucleotides: TGTGCCACCGCCGGAGGGGCGGGGGATACGCAGTATTTT. Its protein product is CATAGGAGDTQYF.

The chain is built from TRBV6-5 and TRBJ2-5; 7 positions agree with TRBD1. From germline, CDR1 is MNHEY and CDR2 SVGAGI. The CDR3 covers 14 residues. J gave up 1 base and V 5 bases, and 4 bases lay outside the gene matches. Here the CDR3 DNA reads TGTGCCAGCAGTCAACAGGGGCCCCAAGAGACCCAGTACTTC. Translation gives CASSQQGPQETQYF.